This T cell receptor beta chain was observed in a study of shared clonotypes between healthy human individuals. Study context: The donor group consisted of a couple of women and three men, aged 18 to 49. Findings and caveats of the study: Clonotype sharing levels among donors were expected to vary with sequencing depth.

On this clone: What it binds is unknown.

About 100 million PBMCs were counted before genomic DNA extraction. Trimming removed 5 bases at V and 0 bases at J, with 17 bases between. The CDR3 has 18 residues. Germline V CDR1 and CDR2: MDHEN, SYDVKM. In the source study's methods: ImmunoSEQ output lacked quality scores and full-length reads, limiting matched filtering. Clones were sequenced by immunoSEQ multiplex PCR, and TCRdb holds only the in-frame ones, with some missing. For V, J and clone size, that table is used; D and trimming come from the DNA. This table holds approximately 500,000 clones, 75% to 85% found once. The clonotype comes from a woman in her 40s in good health. Some clones in this sample may be carry-over from other donors' samples. Sequencing was carried out using PBMCs. The chain links TRBV28 to TRBJ1-6; D is unclear. For the CDR3, the DNA is TGTGCCAGCAGTCAACCTCTCCTGCGGAGCTCCTATAATTCACCCCTCCACTTT. As protein: CASSQPLLRSSYNSPLHF. Together with reference TRBV28 and TRBJ1-6, the CDR3 gives the full variable domain: DVKVTQSSRYLVKRTGEKVFLECVQDMDHENMFWYRQDPGLGLRLIYFSYDVKMKEKGDIPEGYSVSREKKERFSLILESASTNQTSMYLCASSQPLLRSSYNSPLHFGNGTRLTVT.